One sample yielded the 10 T cell receptor beta chains listed below, sequenced in a study of high-grade serous ovarian cancer treatment subgroups listed by TCRdb under 2021. Tumor samples were obtained before definitive surgery or chemotherapy. The library was made by the immunoSEQ multiplex PCR assay. TCRdb took this table from immuneACCESS and kept in-frame rearrangements with V and J called. Such tables lack part of the clones; where checked against another copy, unresolved V genes explain under half of the gap, and the rest is unexplained. This sample gives about 2,100 clones in total; over 60% of them show up just once. The ten biggest clones cover 8.5% to 9.5% of the sample. The sample taken for sequencing was tumor tissue. The receptors were gathered from a human donor with high-grade serous ovarian cancer.

The chain is built from TRBV9 and TRBJ2-7, with 8 bases matching TRBD2. J was trimmed by 4 bases and V by 4 bases; bases with no gene match: 10. Germline assignment: CDR1 SGDLS and CDR2 YYNGEE. This CDR3 has 15 residues. CDR3: CASSLGGGRSYEQYF. CDR3 nucleotides: TGTGCCAGCAGCCTCGGGGGGGGACGGAGTTACGAGCAGTACTTC. Full variable domain (outside the CDR3, taken from reference TRBV9 and TRBJ2-7): DSGVTQTPKHLITATGQRVTLRCSPRSGDLSVYWYQQSLDQGLQFLIQYYNGEERAKGNILERFSAQQFPDLHSELNLSSLELGDSALYFCASSLGGGRSYEQYFGPGTRLTVT.

The chain is built from TRBV4-1 and TRBJ1-2, with D possibly being TRBD1 (5 bases). The CDR3 length is 16 residues. The germline CDR1 and CDR2 sequences are MGHRA and YSYEKL. V gave up 1 base and J gave up 2 bases, with 14 bases separating them. CDR3 loop: CASSQVIFGGNYGYTF. CDR3 DNA sequence: TGCGCCAGCAGCCAAGTCATCTTTGGGGGGAACTATGGCTACACCTTC.

The J gene is TRBJ2-1, the V gene TRBV4-1; D is unclear. The CDR3 loop spans 15 amino acids. Trimming stripped 3 bases from V and 0 bases from J, with 9 bases between. Looked up from germline, CDR1 is MGHRA and CDR2 is YSYEKL. The CDR3 coding sequence is TGCGCCAGCAGCCAGAAGAAGAGCTCCTACAATGAGCAGTTCTTC. Translating it yields CASSQKKSSYNEQFF.

This clone was picked up a small number of times. This rearrangement joins TRBV5-4 to TRBJ1-1; D ambiguous. Germline loops: CDR1 SGHNT, CDR2 YYREEE (reference sequence). The CDR3 runs 13 residues. The V gene lost 3 bases and the J gene lost 3 bases, with 9 bases spanning the gap. Here the CDR3 DNA reads TGTGCCAGCAGCTCCGCTCTGCACACTGAAGCTTTCTTT. Its translation: CASSSALHTEAFF. The whole variable domain, remainder taken from reference TRBV5-4 and TRBJ1-1, is ETGVTQSPTHLIKTRGQQVTLRCSSQSGHNTVSWYQQALGQGPQFIFQYYREEENGRGNFPPRFSGLQFPNYSSELNVNALELDDSALYLCASSSALHTEAFFGQGTRLTVV.

The rearrangement uses TRBV4-1 and TRBJ1-1, with D uncertain. The CDR3 has 15 amino acids. Trimming cost V 1 base and J 9 bases, with 18 bases left between them. The germline V gene encodes CDR1 MGHRA and CDR2 YSYEKL. The chain's CDR3 is CASSQVGDIIRKAFF. In DNA form, the CDR3 reads TGCGCCAGCAGCCAAGTAGGCGACATCATTCGGAAAGCTTTCTTT.

This rearrangement joins TRBV9 to TRBJ2-5; 12 bases map to TRBD2. The germline V gene has CDR1 SGDLS and CDR2 YYNGEE. The CDR3 covers 17 residues. The J segment lost 2 bases and the V segment lost 7 bases, leaving 12 bases of the junction unmatched. CDR3 nucleotides: TGTGCCAGCTCTAGCGGGGGGGCCTCAACCTTTCAAGAGACCCAGTACTTC. Amino acids: CASSSGGASTFQETQYF.

The rearrangement joins TRBV28 to TRBJ1-4, with 7 bases matching TRBD1. Germline values: CDR1 MDHEN, CDR2 SYDVKM. The junction had 8 bases not matched to a gene; V was cut back by 8 bases and J by 8 bases. There are 13 residues in the CDR3. CDR3 nucleotide sequence: TGTGCCAGCGGTGAGGGGGCTCGAGAAAAACTGTTTTTT. Its translation: CASGEGAREKLFF.

The genes are TRBV10-3 and TRBJ2-5; D ambiguous. V lost 9 bases, J lost 2 bases, and 7 bases lay in between. The germline V gene encodes CDR1 ENHRY and CDR2 SYGVKD. CDR3 length: 11 amino acids. The CDR3 bases are TGTGCCATAGGGTTTCAAGAGACCCAGTACTTC. Translated, it gives CAIGFQETQYF.

The CDR3 DNA reads TGCGCCAGCAGCTCCGTCAGGGGATCTGGGGCCAACGTCCTGACTTTC. This translates into CASSSVRGSGANVLTF. V and J are TRBV5-1 and TRBJ2-6; tentatively, D is TRBD1 (6 bases). This CDR3 has 16 amino acids. Between the trimmed V and J ends, which lost 3 bases and 1 base, there was a span of 11 bases. Germline CDR1 is SGHRS and CDR2 is YFSETQ.

This clone was picked up a small number of times. The chain combines TRBV4-3 with TRBJ2-2; 7 nucleotides match TRBD1. The CDR3 contains 16 residues. CDR1 is LGHNA and CDR2 is YSLEER in the germline V gene. J was trimmed by 3 bases and V by 5 bases; bases with no gene match: 9. The CDR3 loop is CASSYRTGPHTGELFF. The CDR3 nucleotides read TGCGCCAGCAGCTATCGGACAGGCCCGCACACCGGGGAGCTGTTTTTT.